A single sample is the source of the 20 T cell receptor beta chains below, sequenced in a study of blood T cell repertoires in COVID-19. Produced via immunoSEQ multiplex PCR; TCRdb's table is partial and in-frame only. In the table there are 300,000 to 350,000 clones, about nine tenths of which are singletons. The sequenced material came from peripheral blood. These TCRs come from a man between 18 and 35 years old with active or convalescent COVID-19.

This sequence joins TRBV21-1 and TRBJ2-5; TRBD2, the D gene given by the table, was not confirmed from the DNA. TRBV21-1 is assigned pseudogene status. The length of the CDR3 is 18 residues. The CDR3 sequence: CASSNKYVRGAALKTQYF. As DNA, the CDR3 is TGTGCCAGCAGCAATAAGTATGTTCGGGGGGCCGCCCTTAAGACCCAGTACTTC.

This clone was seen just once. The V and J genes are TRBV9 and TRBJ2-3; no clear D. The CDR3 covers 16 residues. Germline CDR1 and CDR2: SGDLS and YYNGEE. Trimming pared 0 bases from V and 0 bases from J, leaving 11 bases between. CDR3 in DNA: TGTGCCAGCAGCGTAGAACCCGGGTCTAGCACAGATACGCAGTATTTT. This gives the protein CASSVEPGSSTDTQYF.

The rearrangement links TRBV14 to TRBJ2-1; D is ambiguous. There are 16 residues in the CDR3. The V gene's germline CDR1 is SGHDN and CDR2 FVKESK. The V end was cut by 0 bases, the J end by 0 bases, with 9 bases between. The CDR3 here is CASSQDYRSSYNEQFF. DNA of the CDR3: TGTGCCAGCAGCCAAGATTATAGGAGCTCCTACAATGAGCAGTTCTTC. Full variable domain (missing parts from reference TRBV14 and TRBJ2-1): EAGVTQFPSHSVIEKGQTVTLRCDPISGHDNLYWYRRVMGKEIKFLLHFVKESKQDESGMPNNRFLAERTGGTYSTLKVQPAELEDSGVYFCASSQDYRSSYNEQFFGPGTRLTVL.

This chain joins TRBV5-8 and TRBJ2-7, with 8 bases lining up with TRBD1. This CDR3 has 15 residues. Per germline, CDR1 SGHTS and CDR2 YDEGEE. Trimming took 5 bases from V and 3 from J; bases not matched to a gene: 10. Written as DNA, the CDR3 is TGTGCCAGCAGACTCGGACAGGGCGGTTACTACGAGCAGTACTTC. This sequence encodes CASRLGQGGYYEQYF.

The CDR3 coding sequence is TGTGCCAGCTCACCACCGGGTAGACTCTATAACTATGGCTACACCTTC. Translated, it gives CASSPPGRLYNYGYTF. The gene calls are TRBV18 and TRBJ1-2; D uncertain. The CDR3 covers 16 residues. V lost 0 bases to trimming and J lost 1 base, with 12 bases between them. Germline V lookup: CDR1 KGHSH, CDR2 LQKENI.

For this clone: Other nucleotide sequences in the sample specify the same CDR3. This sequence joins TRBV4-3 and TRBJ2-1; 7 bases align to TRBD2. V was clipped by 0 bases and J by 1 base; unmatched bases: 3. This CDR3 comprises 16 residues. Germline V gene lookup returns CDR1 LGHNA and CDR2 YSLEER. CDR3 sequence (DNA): TGCGCCAGCAGCCAAGAAACGGGGGGATCCTACAATGAGCAGTTCTTC. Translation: CASSQETGGSYNEQFF.

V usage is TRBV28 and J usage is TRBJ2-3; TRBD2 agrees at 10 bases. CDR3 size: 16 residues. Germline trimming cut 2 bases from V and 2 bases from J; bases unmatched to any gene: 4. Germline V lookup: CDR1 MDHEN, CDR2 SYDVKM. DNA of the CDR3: TGTGCCAGCAGTTTACGGACTAGCGGAATCACAGATACGCAGTATTTT. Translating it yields CASSLRTSGITDTQYF.

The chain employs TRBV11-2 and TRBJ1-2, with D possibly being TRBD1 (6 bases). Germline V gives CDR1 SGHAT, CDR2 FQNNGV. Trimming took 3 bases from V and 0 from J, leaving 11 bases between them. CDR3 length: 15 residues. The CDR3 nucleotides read TGTGCCAGCAGCTTCGGACAGAACTCTAACTATGGCTACACCTTC. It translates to CASSFGQNSNYGYTF. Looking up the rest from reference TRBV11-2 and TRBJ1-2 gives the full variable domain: EAGVAQSPRYKIIEKRQSVAFWCNPISGHATLYWYQQILGQGPKLLIQFQNNGVVDDSQLPKDRFSAERLKGVDSTLKIQPAKLEDSAVYLCASSFGQNSNYGYTFGSGTRLTVV.

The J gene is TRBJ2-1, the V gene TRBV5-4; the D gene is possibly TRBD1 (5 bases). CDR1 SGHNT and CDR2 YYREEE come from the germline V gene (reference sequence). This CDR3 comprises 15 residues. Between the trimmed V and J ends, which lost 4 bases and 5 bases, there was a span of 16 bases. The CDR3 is CASSPSGASDNEQFF. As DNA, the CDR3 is TGTGCCAGCAGCCCCTCTGGGGCGAGCGACAATGAGCAGTTCTTC.

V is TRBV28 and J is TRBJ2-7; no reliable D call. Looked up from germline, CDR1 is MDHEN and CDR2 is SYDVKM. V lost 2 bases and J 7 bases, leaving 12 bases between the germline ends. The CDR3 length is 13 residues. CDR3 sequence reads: CASSLPTGEEQYF. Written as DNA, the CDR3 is TGTGCCAGCAGTTTACCGACTGGTGAAGAGCAGTACTTC.

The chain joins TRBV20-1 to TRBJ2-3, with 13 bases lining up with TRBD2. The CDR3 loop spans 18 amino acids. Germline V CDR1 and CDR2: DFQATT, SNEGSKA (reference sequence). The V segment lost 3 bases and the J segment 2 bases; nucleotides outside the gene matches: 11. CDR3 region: CSASPGLAGPRFTDTQYF. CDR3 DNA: TGCAGTGCTAGTCCGGGACTAGCGGGGCCCCGGTTCACAGATACGCAGTATTTT.

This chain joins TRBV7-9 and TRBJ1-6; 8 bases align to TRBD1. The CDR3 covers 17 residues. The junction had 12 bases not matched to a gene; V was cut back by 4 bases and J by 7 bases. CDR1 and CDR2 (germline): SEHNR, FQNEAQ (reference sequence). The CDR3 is CASSSDGQGGRNSPLHF. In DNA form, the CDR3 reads TGTGCCAGCAGCTCAGACGGACAGGGAGGAAGGAATTCACCCCTCCACTTT. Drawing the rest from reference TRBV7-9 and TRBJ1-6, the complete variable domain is DTGVSQNPRHKITKRGQNVTFRCDPISEHNRLYWYRQTLGQGPEFLTYFQNEAQLEKSRLLSDRFSAERPKGSFSTLEIQRTEQGDSAMYLCASSSDGQGGRNSPLHFGNGTRLTVT.

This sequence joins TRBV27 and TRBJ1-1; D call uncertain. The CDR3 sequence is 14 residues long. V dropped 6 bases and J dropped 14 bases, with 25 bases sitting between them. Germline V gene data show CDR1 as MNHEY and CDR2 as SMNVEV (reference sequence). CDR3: CASSLLGPGEEEFF. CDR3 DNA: TGTGCCAGCAGCCTTTTAGGGCCTGGGGAGGAGGAATTCTTT.

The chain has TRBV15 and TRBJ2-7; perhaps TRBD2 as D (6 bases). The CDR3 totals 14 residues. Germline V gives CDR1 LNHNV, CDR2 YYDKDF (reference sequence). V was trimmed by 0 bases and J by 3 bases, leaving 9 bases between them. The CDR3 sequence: CATSRDQGLYEQYF. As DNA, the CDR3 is TGTGCCACCAGCAGAGACCAGGGACTCTACGAGCAGTACTTC.

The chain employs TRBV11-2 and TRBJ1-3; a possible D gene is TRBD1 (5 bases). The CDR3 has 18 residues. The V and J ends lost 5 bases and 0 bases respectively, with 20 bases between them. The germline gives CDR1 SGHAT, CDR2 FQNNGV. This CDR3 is CASSPLGGGLSSGNTIYF. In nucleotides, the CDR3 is TGTGCCAGCAGCCCCCTGGGCGGGGGACTGAGCTCTGGAAACACCATATATTTT.

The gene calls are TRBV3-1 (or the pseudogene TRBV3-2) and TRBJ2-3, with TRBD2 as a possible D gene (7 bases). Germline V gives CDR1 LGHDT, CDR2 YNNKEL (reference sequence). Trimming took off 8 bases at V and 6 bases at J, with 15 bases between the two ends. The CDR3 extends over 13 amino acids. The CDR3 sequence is CASGRGRSDTQYF. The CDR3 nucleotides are TGTGCCAGCGGGCGGGGGCGTAGCGATACGCAGTATTTT.

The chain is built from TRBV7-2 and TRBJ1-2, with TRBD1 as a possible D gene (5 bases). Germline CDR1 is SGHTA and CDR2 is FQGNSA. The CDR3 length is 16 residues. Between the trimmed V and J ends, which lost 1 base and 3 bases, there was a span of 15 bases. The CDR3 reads CASSLGFQGLDYGYTF. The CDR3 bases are TGTGCCAGCAGCTTAGGTTTCCAGGGCCTAGACTATGGCTACACCTTC.

The CDR3 DNA is TGTGCCAGTAGTATAATATTCAGCGGGGGGGTAATTGAGGATACGCAGTATTTT. Translated, it gives CASSIIFSGGVIEDTQYF. J is TRBJ2-3 and V is TRBV19, with 10 bases fitting TRBD2. CDR1 and CDR2 (germline): LNHDA, SQIVND (reference sequence). V was pared by 2 bases and J by 6 bases, with 14 bases of the junction left unmatched. The CDR3 consists of 18 residues. Drawing the rest from reference TRBV19 and TRBJ2-3, the complete variable domain is DGGITQSPKYLFRKEGQNVTLSCEQNLNHDAMYWYRQDPGQGLRLIYYSQIVNDFQKGDIAEGYSVSREKKESFPLTVTSAQKNPTAFYLCASSIIFSGGVIEDTQYFGPGTRLTVL.

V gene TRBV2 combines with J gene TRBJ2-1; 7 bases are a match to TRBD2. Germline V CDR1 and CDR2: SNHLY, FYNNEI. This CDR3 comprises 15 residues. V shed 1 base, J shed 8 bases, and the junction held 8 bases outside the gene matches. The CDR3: CASSEEVRGVHEQFF. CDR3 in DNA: TGTGCCAGCAGTGAAGAGGTACGGGGGGTCCATGAGCAGTTCTTC.

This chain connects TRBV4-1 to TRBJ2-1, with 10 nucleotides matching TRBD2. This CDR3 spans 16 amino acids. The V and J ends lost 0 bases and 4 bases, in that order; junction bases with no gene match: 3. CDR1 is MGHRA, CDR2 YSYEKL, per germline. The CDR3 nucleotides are TGCGCCAGCAGCCAAGAGGGACTAGCGAGTTACAATGAGCAGTTCTTC. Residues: CASSQEGLASYNEQFF.